This TCR beta chain was sequenced in a study of blood T cells in healthy people across ages. A second PCR, run for about 7 to 11 cycles, used a sample-barcoded 5' primer plus a J-beta primer mix. One entry per CDR3 protein results from TCRdb running MiXCR on the 5' RACE reads. The top ten clones hold under 35% of a sample with some 640,000 distinct CDR3 sequences, roughly 50% of them seen once. From germline, CDR1 is LGHNA and CDR2 YNFKEQ. With V trimmed by 1 base and J by 8 bases, 6 bases remained unmatched. The CDR3 covers 15 residues. This receptor was obtained from a woman between 55 and 75 years old in good health. This chain joins TRBV4-2 and TRBJ1-4; TRBD1 aligns across 8 bases. Specimen: blood. Here the CDR3 DNA reads TGTGCCAGCAGCCAAGGCGGTCAGGGGGCCGAAAAACTGTTTTTT. Translating it yields CASSQGGQGAEKLFF.